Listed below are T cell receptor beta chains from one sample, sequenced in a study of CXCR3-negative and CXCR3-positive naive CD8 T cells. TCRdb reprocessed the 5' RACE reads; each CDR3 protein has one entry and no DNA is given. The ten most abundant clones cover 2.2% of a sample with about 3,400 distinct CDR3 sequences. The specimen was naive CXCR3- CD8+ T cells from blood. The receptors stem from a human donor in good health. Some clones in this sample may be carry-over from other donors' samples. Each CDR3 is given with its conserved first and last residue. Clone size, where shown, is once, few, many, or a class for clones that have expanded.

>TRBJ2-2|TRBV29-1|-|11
CSAAGTGELFF
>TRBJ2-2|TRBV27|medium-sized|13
CASSLSLTGELFF
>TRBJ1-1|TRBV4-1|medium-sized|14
CASSPPDRSTEAFF
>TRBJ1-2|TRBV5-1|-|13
CASSLARNYGYTF
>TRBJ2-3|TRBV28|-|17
CASSLRGRTQSTYTQYF
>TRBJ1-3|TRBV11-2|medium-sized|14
CASSSGTRPGTIYF
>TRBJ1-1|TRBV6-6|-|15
CASSYQRDRVTEAFF
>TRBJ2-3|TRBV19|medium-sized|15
CASSSGVSSTDTQYF
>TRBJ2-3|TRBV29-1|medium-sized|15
CSVGLVGGGTDTQYF
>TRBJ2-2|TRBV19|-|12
CASKRGDGELFF
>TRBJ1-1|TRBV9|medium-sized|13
CASSVAGNTEAFF
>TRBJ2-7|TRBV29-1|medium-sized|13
CSVEDAVWNEQYF
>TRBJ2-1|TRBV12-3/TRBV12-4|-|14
CVSSFGSSYNEQFF
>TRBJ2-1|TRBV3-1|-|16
CASSQDWTLEHNEQFF